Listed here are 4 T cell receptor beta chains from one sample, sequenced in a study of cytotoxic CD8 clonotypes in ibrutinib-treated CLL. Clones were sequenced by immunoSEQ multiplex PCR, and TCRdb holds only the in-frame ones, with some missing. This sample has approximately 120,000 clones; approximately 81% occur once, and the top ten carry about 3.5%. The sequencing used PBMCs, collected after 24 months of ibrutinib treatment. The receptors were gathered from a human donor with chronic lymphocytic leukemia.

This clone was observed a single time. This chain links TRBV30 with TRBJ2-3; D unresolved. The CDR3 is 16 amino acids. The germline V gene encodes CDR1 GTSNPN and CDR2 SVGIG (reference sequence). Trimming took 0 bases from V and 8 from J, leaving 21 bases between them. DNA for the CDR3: TGTGCCTGGAGTGTTTCTTCAGGCGGCGTGTACGGTACGCAGTATTTT. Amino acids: CAWSVSSGGVYGTQYF.

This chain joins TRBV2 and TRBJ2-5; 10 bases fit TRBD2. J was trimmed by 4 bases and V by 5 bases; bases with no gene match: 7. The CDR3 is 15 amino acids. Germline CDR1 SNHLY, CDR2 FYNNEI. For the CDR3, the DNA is TGTGCCAGCAGTATAGCGGGGGGAAGATTAGAGACCCAGTACTTC. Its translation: CASSIAGGRLETQYF.

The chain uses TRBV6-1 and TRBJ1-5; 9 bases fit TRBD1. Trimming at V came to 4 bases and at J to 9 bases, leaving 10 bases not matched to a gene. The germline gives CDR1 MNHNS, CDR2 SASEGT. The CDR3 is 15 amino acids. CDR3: CASSVSTGGGGPQHF. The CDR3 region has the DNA TGTGCCAGCAGTGTATCAACAGGGGGCGGTGGGCCCCAGCATTTT.

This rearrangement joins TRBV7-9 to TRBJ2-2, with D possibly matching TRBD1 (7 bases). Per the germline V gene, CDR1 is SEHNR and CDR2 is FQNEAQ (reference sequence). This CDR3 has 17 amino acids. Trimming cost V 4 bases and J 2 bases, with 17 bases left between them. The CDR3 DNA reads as TGTGCCAGCAGCTCCGACAGGGACTGGGAAAACACCGGGGAGCTGTTTTTT. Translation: CASSSDRDWENTGELFF.